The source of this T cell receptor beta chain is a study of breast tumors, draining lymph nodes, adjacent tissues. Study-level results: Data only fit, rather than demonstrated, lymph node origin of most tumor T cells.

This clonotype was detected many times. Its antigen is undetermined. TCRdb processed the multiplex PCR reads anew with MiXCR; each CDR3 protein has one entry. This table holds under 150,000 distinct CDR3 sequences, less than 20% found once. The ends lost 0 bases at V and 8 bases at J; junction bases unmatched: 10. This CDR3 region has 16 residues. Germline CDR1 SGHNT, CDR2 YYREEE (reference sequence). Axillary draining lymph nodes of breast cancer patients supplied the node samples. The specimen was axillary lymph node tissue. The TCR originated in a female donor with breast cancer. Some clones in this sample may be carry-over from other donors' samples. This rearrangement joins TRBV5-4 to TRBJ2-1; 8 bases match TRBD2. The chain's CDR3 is CASSLGAGGLFYEQFF. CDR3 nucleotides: TGTGCCAGCAGCTTGGGGGCGGGGGGCCTTTTTTATGAGCAGTTCTTC.